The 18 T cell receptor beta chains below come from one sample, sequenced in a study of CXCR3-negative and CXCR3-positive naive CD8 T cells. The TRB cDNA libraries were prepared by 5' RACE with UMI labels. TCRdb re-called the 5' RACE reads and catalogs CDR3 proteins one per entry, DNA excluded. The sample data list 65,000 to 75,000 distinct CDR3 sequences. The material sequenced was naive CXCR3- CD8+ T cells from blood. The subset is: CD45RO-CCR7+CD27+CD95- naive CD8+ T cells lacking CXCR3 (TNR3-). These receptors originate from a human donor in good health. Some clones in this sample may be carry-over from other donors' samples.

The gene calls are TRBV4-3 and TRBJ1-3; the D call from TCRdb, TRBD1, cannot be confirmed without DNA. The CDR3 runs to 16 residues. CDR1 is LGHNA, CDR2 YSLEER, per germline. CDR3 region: CASSQDWRGSGNTIYF.

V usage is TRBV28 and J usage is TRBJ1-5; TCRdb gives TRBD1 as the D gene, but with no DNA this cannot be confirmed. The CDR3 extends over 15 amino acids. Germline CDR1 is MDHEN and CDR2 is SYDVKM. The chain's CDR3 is CASNGGLWGNQPQHF.

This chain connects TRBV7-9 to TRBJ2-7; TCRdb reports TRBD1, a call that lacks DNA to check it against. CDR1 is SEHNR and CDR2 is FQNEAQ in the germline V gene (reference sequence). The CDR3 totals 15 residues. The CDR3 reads CASSPDTRDAYEQYF.

The CDR3 spells CASSLGRGNTEAFF. The J gene is TRBJ1-1, the V gene TRBV28. The germline V gene encodes CDR1 MDHEN and CDR2 SYDVKM. This CDR3 spans 14 amino acids.

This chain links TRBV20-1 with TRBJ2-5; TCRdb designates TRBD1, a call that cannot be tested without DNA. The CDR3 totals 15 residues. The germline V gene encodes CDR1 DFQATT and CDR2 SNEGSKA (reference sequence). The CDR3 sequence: CSARDGRTEQETQYF.

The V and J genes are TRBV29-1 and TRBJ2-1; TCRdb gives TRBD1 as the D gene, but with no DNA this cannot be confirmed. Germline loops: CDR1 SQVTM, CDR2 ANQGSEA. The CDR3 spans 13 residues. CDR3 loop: CSARGGSYNEQFF.

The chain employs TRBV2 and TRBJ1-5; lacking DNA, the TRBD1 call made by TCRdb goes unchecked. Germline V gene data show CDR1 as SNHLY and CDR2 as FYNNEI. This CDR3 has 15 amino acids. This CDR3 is CASSEKDTPEQPQHF.

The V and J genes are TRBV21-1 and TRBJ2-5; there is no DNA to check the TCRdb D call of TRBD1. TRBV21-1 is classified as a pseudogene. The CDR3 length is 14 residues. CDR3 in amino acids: CASMTTGPQETQYF.

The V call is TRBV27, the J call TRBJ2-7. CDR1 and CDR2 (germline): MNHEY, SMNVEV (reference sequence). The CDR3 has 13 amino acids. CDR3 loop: CASSLGLVNEQYF.

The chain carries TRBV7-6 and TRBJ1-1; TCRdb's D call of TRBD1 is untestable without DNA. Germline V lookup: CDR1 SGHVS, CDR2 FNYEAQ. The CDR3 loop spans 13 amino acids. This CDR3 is CASSPTENTEAFF.

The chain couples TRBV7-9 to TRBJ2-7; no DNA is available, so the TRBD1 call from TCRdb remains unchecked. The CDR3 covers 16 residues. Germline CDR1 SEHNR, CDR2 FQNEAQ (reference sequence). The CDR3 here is CASSRGSGASFYEQYF.

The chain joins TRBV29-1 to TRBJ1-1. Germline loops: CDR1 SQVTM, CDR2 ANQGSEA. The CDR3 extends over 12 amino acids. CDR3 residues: CSVVDRNTEAFF.

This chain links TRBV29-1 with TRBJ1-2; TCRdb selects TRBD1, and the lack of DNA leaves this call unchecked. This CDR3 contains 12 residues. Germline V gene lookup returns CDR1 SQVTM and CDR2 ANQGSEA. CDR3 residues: CSVEADSSGYTF.

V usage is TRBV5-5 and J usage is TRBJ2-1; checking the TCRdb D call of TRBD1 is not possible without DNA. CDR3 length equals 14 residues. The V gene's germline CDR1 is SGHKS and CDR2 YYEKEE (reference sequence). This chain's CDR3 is CASCPGPFVNEQFF.

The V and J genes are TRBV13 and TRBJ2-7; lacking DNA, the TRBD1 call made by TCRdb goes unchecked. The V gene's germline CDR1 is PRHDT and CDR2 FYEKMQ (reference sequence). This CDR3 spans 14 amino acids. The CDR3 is CASSSPDTTYEQYF.

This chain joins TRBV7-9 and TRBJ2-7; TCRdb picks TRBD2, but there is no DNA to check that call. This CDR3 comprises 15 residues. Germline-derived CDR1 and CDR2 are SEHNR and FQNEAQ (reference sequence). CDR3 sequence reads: CASSFGGGQTYEQYF.

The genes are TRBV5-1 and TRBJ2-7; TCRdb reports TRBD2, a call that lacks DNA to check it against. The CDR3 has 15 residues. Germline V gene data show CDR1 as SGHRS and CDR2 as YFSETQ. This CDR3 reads CASSLTSASSYEQYF.

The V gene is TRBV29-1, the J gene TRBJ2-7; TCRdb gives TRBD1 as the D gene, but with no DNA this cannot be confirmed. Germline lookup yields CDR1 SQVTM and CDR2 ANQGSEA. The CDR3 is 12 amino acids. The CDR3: CSVPTGPYEQYF.